The 5 T cell receptor beta chains presented below share a single source sample, sequenced in a study of T cell clonality in common variable immunodeficiency. The repertoire was sequenced with immunoSEQ multiplex PCR; TCRdb's copy has only in-frame clones and lacks some. The sample yields 25,000 to 30,000 clones, without any singletons. Whole-study findings and limits: Reportedly, TCR beta sequences from common variable immunodeficiency showed fewer deletions and N-nucleotide insertions.

The antigens of these receptors remain unknown. The material sequenced was peripheral blood mononuclear cells. The receptors originated from a human donor with common variable immunodeficiency.

With regard to this clone: The read ends 3 residues early relative to the CDR3; the germline J gene fills the gap. V gene TRBV19 combines with J gene TRBJ2-2; TRBD2 matches 8 bases. V gave up 3 bases and J gave up 3 bases; unmatched junction bases: 6. Germline V gene lookup returns CDR1 LNHDA and CDR2 SQIVND (reference sequence). The CDR3 length is 16 residues. The CDR3 bases that were read are TGTGCCAGTAGTATGGGTAGCGGGGAAGACACCGGGGAG. Amino acids: CASSMGSGEDTGE. The whole CDR3 protein reads CASSMGSGEDTGELFF.

This clone was seen many times. From the germline J gene comes the end of the CDR3, since the read stops 3 residues before it. The V gene is TRBV14, the J gene TRBJ1-6; a possible D gene is TRBD1 (6 bases). Trimming removed 1 base from V and 10 bases from J, with 11 bases in between. CDR1 is SGHDN and CDR2 is FVKESK in the germline V gene. The CDR3 contains 14 residues. CDR3: CASSQGGGMSPLHF. CDR3 DNA (partial): TGTGCCAGCAGCCAAGGGGGGGGCATGTCACCC.

This clone was seen many times. The CDR3 extends 3 residues past the end of the read, so its final part is completed from the germline J gene. This rearrangement joins TRBV30 to TRBJ1-6, with D perhaps matching TRBD1 (5 bases). Between the trimmed V and J ends, which lost 4 bases and 6 bases, there was a span of 16 bases. The CDR3 runs to 15 residues. Germline lookup yields CDR1 GTSNPN and CDR2 SVGIG (reference sequence). The CDR3 region is CAWNPLSGFNSPLHF. The DNA read from the CDR3 is TGTGCCTGGAACCCTCTCTCAGGGTTTAATTCACCC.

Note on this clone: The sequenced fragment ends 3 residues before the CDR3 boundary, so the rest is inferred from the germline J gene. The V gene is TRBV2, the J gene TRBJ2-1, with a weak D call TRBD2 (5 bases). Looked up from germline, CDR1 is SNHLY and CDR2 is FYNNEI. The CDR3 runs to 12 residues. Trimming left V 8 bases short and J 6 bases short, with 11 bases between. CDR3 bases read: TGTGCCAGCTACGGGGAGTTCAATGAG. It specifies CASYGEFNE. The full CDR3 protein reads CASYGEFNEQFF.

This clone was seen more than once but under ten times. The sequenced fragment ends 3 residues before the CDR3 boundary, so the rest is inferred from the germline J gene. The chain employs TRBV7-9 and TRBJ2-7; a weak D match, TRBD1 (5 bases). V was clipped by 5 bases and J by 2 bases, with 10 bases between them. The CDR3 runs 13 residues. The germline CDR1 and CDR2 sequences are SEHNR and FQNEAQ (reference sequence). CDR3 loop: CASSAPTAYEQYF. The part of the CDR3 DNA that was read is TGTGCCAGCAGCGCACCGACAGCCTACGAG.